This T cell receptor (beta chain) is from a study of cytomegalovirus exposure and HLA in healthy donors. Across the whole study: Genotyping showed roughly 77% of fewer than 500 donors falling in the Caucasian-associated ancestry cluster. Overall study results and limits: Within the data, a cluster of highly shared sequence variants was likely a sequencing artifact.

It was with 60 Vbeta and 13 Jbeta primers that the PCR ran. Sequenced by immunoSEQ multiplex PCR; TCRdb stores in-frame clones only, minus some. The table has fewer than 200,000 clones, approximately 81% seen once. Nominally healthy donors provided the samples, though records likely missed some immune exposures. Concerning this clone itself: What it recognizes is unknown.

This CDR3 is 17 amino acids long. From germline, CDR1 is SEHNR and CDR2 FQNEAQ (reference sequence). Trimming removed 1 base from V and 2 bases from J; junction bases left unmatched: 8. This clonotype was obtained from a man aged 18-30 years in good health and CMV-seronegative. J is TRBJ2-1 and V is TRBV7-9; 7 bases agree with TRBD2. The sample taken for sequencing was PBMCs. In nucleotides, the CDR3 is TGTGCCAGCAGCTTAGGTATCCAGCGGGATCCCTACAATGAGCAGTTCTTC. Translated, it gives CASSLGIQRDPYNEQFF.